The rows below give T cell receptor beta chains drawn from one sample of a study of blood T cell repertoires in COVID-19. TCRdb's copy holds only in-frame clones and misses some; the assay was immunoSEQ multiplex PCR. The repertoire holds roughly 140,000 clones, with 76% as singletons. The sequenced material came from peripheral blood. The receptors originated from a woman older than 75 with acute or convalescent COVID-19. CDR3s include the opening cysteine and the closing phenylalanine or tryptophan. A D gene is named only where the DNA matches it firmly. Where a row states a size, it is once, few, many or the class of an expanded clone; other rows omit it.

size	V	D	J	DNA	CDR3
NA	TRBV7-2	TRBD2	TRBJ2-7	TGTGCCAGCAGCTCCACATATGGCGGGGGGGTCTACGAGCAGTACTTC	CASSSTYGGGVYEQYF
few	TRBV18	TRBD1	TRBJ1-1	TGTGCCAGCTCACCACCTCGGGACAGGGGTCCGAACACTGAAGCTTTCTTT	CASSPPRDRGPNTEAFF
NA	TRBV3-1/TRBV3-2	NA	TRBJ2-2	TGTGCCAGCAGCCAAGGCCGGGCCGGGGAGCTGTTTTTT	CASSQGRAGELFF
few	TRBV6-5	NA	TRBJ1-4	TGTGCCAGCAGTTGGGGCCAAACAAATGAAAAACTGTTTTTT	CASSWGQTNEKLFF
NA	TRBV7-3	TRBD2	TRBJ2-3	TGTGCCAGCAGCCGGACTAGCGGGGCCACAGATACGCAGTATTTT	CASSRTSGATDTQYF
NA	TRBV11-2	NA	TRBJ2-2	TGTGCCAGCAGCTTGGGGGAGGCCGGGGAGCTGTTTTTT	CASSLGEAGELFF
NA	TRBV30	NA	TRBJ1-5	TGTGCCTGGAGTGAGAGTCTCAATCAGCCCCAGCATTTT	CAWSESLNQPQHF
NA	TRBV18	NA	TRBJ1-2	TGTGCCAGCTCCCTCGAGGAATCCAACTATGGCTACACCTTC	CASSLEESNYGYTF
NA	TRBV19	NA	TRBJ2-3	TGTGCCAGTAGATCGGAGGGAGCGCGAACAGATACGCAGTATTTT	CASRSEGARTDTQYF
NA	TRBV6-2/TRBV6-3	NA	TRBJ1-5	TGTGCCAGCAGTTACTCTTCGGTTCATAGCAATCAGCCCCAGCATTTT	CASSYSSVHSNQPQHF
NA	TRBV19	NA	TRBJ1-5	TGTGCCAGTAGTAGGCCTAGGGACACGGATCAGCCCCAGCATTTT	CASSRPRDTDQPQHF
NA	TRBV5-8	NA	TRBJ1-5	TGTGCCAGCAGTCTCAGGGAAAATCAGCCCCAGCATTTT	CASSLRENQPQHF
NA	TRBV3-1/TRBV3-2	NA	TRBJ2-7	TGTGCCAGCAGCCAAGATCACCTCGATCGGGTGCAGTACTTC	CASSQDHLDRVQYF
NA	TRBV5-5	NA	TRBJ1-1	TGTGCCAGCAGCCTGCAGTTGAACACTGAAGCTTTCTTT	CASSLQLNTEAFF